Presented here are 9 T cell receptor beta chains from one specimen sequenced in a study of shared clonotypes between healthy human individuals. Sequencing used immunoSEQ multiplex PCR; TCRdb keeps in-frame clones, though not all of them. The sample has over a million clones, around 82% seen once. The sample taken for sequencing was memory CD4+ T cells from PBMCs. As to subset: CD45RA-negative fraction. The origin of the receptors is a man younger than 35 in good health. Some clones in this sample may be carry-over from other donors' samples.

Comments on this clone: This probably arose from a read error, given a far larger clone one base away. The chain is built from TRBV7-9 and TRBJ1-3; TRBD1 might be the D (6 bases). Germline CDR1 SEHNR, CDR2 FQNEAQ (reference sequence). Trimming left V 4 bases short and J 7 bases short, with 14 bases between. The CDR3 covers 14 residues. Written as DNA, the CDR3 is TGTGCCAGCAGCTACGGCATCCAGGGGAACACCATATATTTT. It codes for CASSYGIQGNTIYF.

The genes are TRBV21-1 and TRBJ2-4; TRBD2, the table's D call, lacks a check against the DNA. TRBV21-1 is marked as a pseudogene. This CDR3 is 9 amino acids long. Here the CDR3 DNA reads TGTGCCAGCGGGGGGACGCAGTACTTC. It is translated as CASGGTQYF.

J is TRBJ2-7 and V is TRBV11-2, with a tentative D call TRBD1 (6 bases). Germline CDR1 and CDR2: SGHAT and FQNNGV. The CDR3 loop spans 14 amino acids. The ends were cut back, 6 bases at V and 6 bases at J, with 18 bases in the middle. The CDR3 loop is CASRFIRGRGEQYF. In DNA form, the CDR3 reads TGTGCCAGCAGATTCATCAGGGGTCGAGGCGAGCAGTACTTC.

This chain links TRBV27 with TRBJ1-1; D is unresolved. Germline assignment: CDR1 MNHEY and CDR2 SMNVEV (reference sequence). The V end lost 5 bases, the J end lost 5 bases, and 15 bases lay between the germline ends. This CDR3 contains 14 residues. CDR3 nucleotides: TGTGCCAGCAGTCCCGAGGCCCCCAGGACTGAAGCTTTCTTT. This gives the protein CASSPEAPRTEAFF.

V gene TRBV30 combines with J gene TRBJ2-5; D uncertain. Trimming cost V 3 bases and J 3 bases, with 14 bases left between them. The CDR3 is made up of 14 amino acids. Germline V gene sequence: CDR1 GTSNPN, CDR2 SVGIG (reference sequence). CDR3 loop: CAWSNTRLKETQYF. As DNA, the CDR3 is TGTGCCTGGAGCAATACCCGCCTTAAAGAGACCCAGTACTTC. The whole variable domain, remainder taken from reference TRBV30 and TRBJ2-5, is SQTIHQWPATLVQPVGSPLSLECTVEGTSNPNLYWYRQAAGRGLQLLFYSVGIGQISSEVPQNLSASRPQDRQFILSSKKLLLSDSGFYLCAWSNTRLKETQYFGPGTRLLVL.

The gene calls are TRBV30 and TRBJ1-2; D might be TRBD1 (5 bases). CDR1 and CDR2 from the germline V gene are GTSNPN and SVGIG (reference sequence). This CDR3 contains 13 residues. The ends were cut back, 4 bases at V and 11 bases at J, with 20 bases in the middle. CDR3 DNA: TGTGCCTGGAACGGGGGGTCCACTATAAGGTACACCTTC. Encoded protein: CAWNGGSTIRYTF.

This clone was counted a few times. This chain joins TRBV7-9 and TRBJ2-3; D possibly corresponds to TRBD1 (6 bases). The germline CDR1 and CDR2 sequences are SEHNR and FQNEAQ (reference sequence). The CDR3 is 15 amino acids. The V end was cut by 5 bases, the J end by 4 bases, with 16 bases between. The CDR3 region is CASSLGLQGSDTQYF. The CDR3, as DNA: TGTGCCAGCAGCCTGGGGCTCCAGGGGTCAGATACGCAGTATTTT.

CDR3 bases: TGTGCCAGTAGTTGGGGTCTACGTAATCAGCCCCAGCATTTT. It translates to CASSWGLRNQPQHF. This chain uses TRBV19 with TRBJ1-5; D gene unclear. Germline V gene data show CDR1 as LNHDA and CDR2 as SQIVND (reference sequence). V lost 5 bases and J 4 bases, leaving 12 bases between the germline ends. CDR3 size: 14 residues.

V and J are TRBV5-1 and TRBJ2-5, with D possibly TRBD2 on 7 matching bases. The CDR3 is made up of 15 amino acids. V was pared by 4 bases and J by 5 bases, with 18 bases between. CDR1 and CDR2 from the germline V gene are SGHRS and YFSETQ. Here the CDR3 DNA reads TGCGCCAGCAGCCCCCGCGGGGGCCTTGGGGAGACCCAGTACTTC. Encoded protein: CASSPRGGLGETQYF. Drawing the rest from reference TRBV5-1 and TRBJ2-5, the complete variable domain is KAGVTQTPRYLIKTRGQQVTLSCSPISGHRSVSWYQQTPGQGLQFLFEYFSETQRNKGNFPGRFSGRQFSNSRSEMNVSTLELGDSALYLCASSPRGGLGETQYFGPGTRLLVL.